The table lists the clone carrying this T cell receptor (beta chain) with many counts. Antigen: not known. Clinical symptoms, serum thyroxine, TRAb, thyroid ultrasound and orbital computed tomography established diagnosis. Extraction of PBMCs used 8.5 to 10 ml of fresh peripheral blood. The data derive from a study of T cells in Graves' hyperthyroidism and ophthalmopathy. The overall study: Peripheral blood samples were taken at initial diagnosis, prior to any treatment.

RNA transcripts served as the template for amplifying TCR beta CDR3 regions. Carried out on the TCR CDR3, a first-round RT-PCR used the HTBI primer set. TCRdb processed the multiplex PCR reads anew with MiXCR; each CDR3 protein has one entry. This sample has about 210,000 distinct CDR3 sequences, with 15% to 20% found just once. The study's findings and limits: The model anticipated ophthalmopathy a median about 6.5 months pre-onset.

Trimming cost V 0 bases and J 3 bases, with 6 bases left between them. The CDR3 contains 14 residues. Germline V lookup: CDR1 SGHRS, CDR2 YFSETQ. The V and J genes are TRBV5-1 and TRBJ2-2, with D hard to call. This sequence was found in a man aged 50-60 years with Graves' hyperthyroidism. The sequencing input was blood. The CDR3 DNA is TGCGCCAGCAGCTTGGAGGCAGACACCGGGGAGCTGTTTTTT. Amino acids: CASSLEADTGELFF.